The clone carrying this T cell receptor beta chain is classed as medium-sized. Its antigen is currently unknown. TCR beta CDR3 regions came from multiplex PCR with 32 forward V and 13 reverse J primers. TCRdb independently ran MiXCR on the multiplex PCR reads; one entry per CDR3 protein. The sample lists some 4,600 distinct CDR3 sequences, around 40% occurring once. This record belongs to a study of immune heterogeneity within non-small cell lung tumors. The CDR3 totals 15 residues. Germline loops: CDR1 SGHRS, CDR2 YFSETQ. The ends lost 0 bases at V and 7 bases at J; junction bases unmatched: 10. The study's findings and limits: Largely different high-frequency T-cell receptor beta clonotypes were found between individual patients. Local T-cell repertoire clonality was correlated with local tumor mutational burden, and the correlation was positive. It was moderate in strength but statistically significant (R approximately 0.3).

Bulk tumor genomic DNA (approximately 600 ng per sample) served as template. Surgeons took several biopsies per primary tumor, spaced far apart, during surgery. Undergoing curative surgery were patients whose non-small cell lung cancer was untreated and newly diagnosed. Material for sequencing was lung tumor tissue. This TCR came from a woman in her forties or fifties with non-small cell lung cancer. This chain links TRBV5-1 with TRBJ2-7; the match to TRBD2 covers 7 bases. This chain's CDR3 is CASSLAEGGLREQYF. For the CDR3, the DNA is TGCGCCAGCAGCTTGGCCGAGGGAGGGCTTCGGGAGCAGTACTTC.